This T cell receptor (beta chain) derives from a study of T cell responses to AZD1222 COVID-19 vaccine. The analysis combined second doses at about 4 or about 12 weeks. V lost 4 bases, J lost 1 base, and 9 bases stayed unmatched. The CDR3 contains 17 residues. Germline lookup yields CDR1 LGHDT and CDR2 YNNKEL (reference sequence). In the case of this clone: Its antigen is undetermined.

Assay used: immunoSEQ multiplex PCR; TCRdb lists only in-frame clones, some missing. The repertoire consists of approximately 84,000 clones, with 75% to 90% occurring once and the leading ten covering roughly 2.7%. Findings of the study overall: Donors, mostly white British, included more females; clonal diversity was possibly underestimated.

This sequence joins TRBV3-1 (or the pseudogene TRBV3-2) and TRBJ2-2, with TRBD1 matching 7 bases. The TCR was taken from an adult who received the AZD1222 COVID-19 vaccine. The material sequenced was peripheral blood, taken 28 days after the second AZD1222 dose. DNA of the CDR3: TGTGCCAGCAGCCCTCGTCCCGGGACAGAGAACACCGGGGAGCTGTTTTTT. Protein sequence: CASSPRPGTENTGELFF.